This T cell receptor beta chain is drawn from a study of regulatory T cells in long-lasting Graves disease. This clonotype was counted between two and nine times. Trimming cost V 6 bases and J 6 bases; bases outside gene matches: 9. The length of the CDR3 is 13 residues. The germline CDR1 and CDR2 sequences are DFQATT and SNEGSKA (reference sequence). CDR3 regions were amplified by Arm-PCR using iRepertoire HTBI primers to build TCR beta libraries. TCRdb analysed the multiplex PCR reads with MiXCR anew, one entry per CDR3 protein. Here the sample spans about 620,000 distinct CDR3 sequences, roughly 16% being singletons. Regarding time point: newly diagnosed GD, antithyroid drugs for less than 3 months. Isolated PBMC RNA provided the starting material for the TCR library. These same records also appear under a second study, on T cells in Graves' hyperthyroidism and ophthalmopathy.

This receptor was taken from a woman aged 25 to 39 with Graves disease. Sequenced material: peripheral blood mononuclear cells (PBMCs), taken at new diagnosis, from a patient treated with antithyroid drugs. This chain links TRBV20-1 with TRBJ2-7, with 9 bases aligning to TRBD1. The CDR3 is CSALGTGYVEQYF. The DNA of the CDR3 is TGCAGTGCCCTCGGGACAGGGTATGTCGAGCAGTACTTC.